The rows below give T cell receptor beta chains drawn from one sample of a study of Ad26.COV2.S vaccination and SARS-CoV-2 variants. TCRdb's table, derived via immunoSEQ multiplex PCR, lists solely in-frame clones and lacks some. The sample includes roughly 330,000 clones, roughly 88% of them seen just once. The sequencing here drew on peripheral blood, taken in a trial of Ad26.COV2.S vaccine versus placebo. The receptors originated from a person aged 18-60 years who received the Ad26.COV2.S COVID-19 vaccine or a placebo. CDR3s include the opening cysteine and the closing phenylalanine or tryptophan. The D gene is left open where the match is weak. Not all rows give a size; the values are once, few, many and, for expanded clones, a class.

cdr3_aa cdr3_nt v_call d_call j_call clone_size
CASGLQTLGQEGYTF TGTGCTAGTGGTTTACAAACCTTGGGGCAAGAGGGCTACACCTTC TRBV12-5 - TRBJ1-2 -
CASSAWTGPTEAFF TGTGCCAGCAGCGCCTGGACAGGGCCAACTGAAGCTTTCTTT TRBV9 TRBD1 TRBJ1-1 -
CASSYSIVYNEQFF TGTGCCAGCAGTTACTCGATAGTTTACAATGAGCAGTTCTTC TRBV6-5 - TRBJ2-1 -
CARDDGDLSTDTQYF TGTGCCAGAGATGACGGAGACCTTTCCACAGATACGCAGTATTTT TRBV19 - TRBJ2-3 -
CASSLLSGSPNYGYTF TGTGCCAGCAGCTTGCTTTCCGGGTCCCCTAACTATGGCTACACCTTC TRBV5-4 - TRBJ1-2 -
CASSGESGNEPQHF TGTGCCAGCAGCGGAGAATCAGGGAACGAGCCCCAGCATTTT TRBV9 - TRBJ1-5 -
CASSPGTSGGKSYNEQFF TGTGCCAGCAGTCCGGGGACTAGCGGGGGTAAGTCCTACAATGAGCAGTTCTTC TRBV27 TRBD2 TRBJ2-1 once
CASSVDPEGLVNEQFF TGTGCCAGCAGCGTAGACCCTGAGGGCCTAGTGAATGAGCAGTTCTTC TRBV9 - TRBJ2-1 -
CAWMTGDATNEKLFF TGTGCCTGGATGACAGGGGATGCAACTAATGAAAAACTGTTTTTT TRBV30 TRBD1 TRBJ1-4 -
CASSPATNEKLFF TGCGCCAGCAGCCCTGCAACTAATGAAAAACTGTTTTTT TRBV4-3 - TRBJ1-4 -
CAISVPGQGVPRLEAFF TGTGCCATCAGTGTCCCGGGACAGGGGGTGCCCCGACTTGAAGCTTTCTTT TRBV10-3 TRBD1 TRBJ1-1 few
CASSAGTSADTQYF TGTGCCAGCAGTGCCGGGACTAGCGCAGATACGCAGTATTTT TRBV6-4 TRBD2 TRBJ2-3 -
CASMTGAGYTF TGTGCCAGCATGACAGGGGCTGGCTACACCTTC TRBV6-6 TRBD1 TRBJ1-2 few
CAIGVQDTEAFF TGTGCCATCGGCGTGCAGGACACTGAAGCTTTCTTT TRBV10-3 - TRBJ1-1 -
CASSFPGGSRYGYTF TGTGCCAGCAGCTTTCCCGGGGGGAGTCGGTATGGCTACACCTTC TRBV5-4 - TRBJ1-2 -
CASSYSVSGPDTQYF TGTGCCAGCAGTTACTCCGTGAGTGGACCAGATACGCAGTATTTT TRBV6-2/TRBV6-3 - TRBJ2-3 -
CASSSPGTYDGYTF TGTGCCAGCAGCTCGCCCGGGACATATGATGGCTACACCTTC TRBV7-9 - TRBJ1-2 -
CASRTSSEAFF TGTGCCAGCCGAACCTCCTCTGAAGCTTTCTTT TRBV27 - TRBJ1-1 -
CASSSLGGGYQPQHF TGTGCCAGCAGCTCTCTCGGGGGGGGGTATCAGCCCCAGCATTTT TRBV7-8 - TRBJ1-5 -
CSVIGFTYEQYF TGCAGCGTGATCGGGTTCACCTACGAGCAGTACTTC TRBV29-1 - TRBJ2-7 -
CASKDGQIIGLNQPQHF TGTGCCAGCAAAGACGGACAGATAATTGGGCTAAATCAGCCCCAGCATTTT TRBV19 - TRBJ1-5 -